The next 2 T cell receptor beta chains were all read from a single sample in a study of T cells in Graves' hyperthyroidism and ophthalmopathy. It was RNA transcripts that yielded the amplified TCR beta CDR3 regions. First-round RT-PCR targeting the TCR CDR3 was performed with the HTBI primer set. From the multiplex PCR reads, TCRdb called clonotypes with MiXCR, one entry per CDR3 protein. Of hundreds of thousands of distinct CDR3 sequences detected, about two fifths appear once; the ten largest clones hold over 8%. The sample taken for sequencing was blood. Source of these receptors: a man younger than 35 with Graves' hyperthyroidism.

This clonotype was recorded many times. The CDR3 protein is CASSQDGGYEQYF. The CDR3 nucleotides are TGCGCCAGCAGCCAAGATGGCGGGTACGAGCAGTACTTC. The gene calls are TRBV4-1 and TRBJ2-7, with D possibly TRBD2 on 5 matching bases. V was cut by 0 bases and J by 4 bases, with 7 bases left in between. Germline V CDR1 and CDR2: MGHRA, YSYEKL. This CDR3 contains 13 residues.

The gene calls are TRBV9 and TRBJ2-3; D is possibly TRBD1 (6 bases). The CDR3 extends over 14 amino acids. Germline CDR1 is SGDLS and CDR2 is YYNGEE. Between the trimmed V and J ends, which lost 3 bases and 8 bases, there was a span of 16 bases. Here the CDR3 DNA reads TGTGCCAGCAGCGATGACAGGTTCTCCCCTACGCAGTATTTT. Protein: CASSDDRFSPTQYF.